Each of the 21 T cell receptor beta chains below was sequenced from the same sample in a study of blood T cell repertoires in COVID-19. Repertoires were generated with immunoSEQ multiplex PCR, while TCRdb's copy carries only in-frame clones and drops some. The sample consists of roughly 200,000 clones, about nine tenths of them appearing once. The sequencing sample was made of peripheral blood. These receptors all stem from a man in his 70s with acute or convalescent COVID-19.

The V call is TRBV7-2, the J call TRBJ2-7; TRBD2 is a possible D gene (6 bases). This CDR3 spans 17 amino acids. Germline CDR1 reads SGHTA; CDR2 reads FQGNSA. V was trimmed by 1 base and J by 2 bases, leaving 18 bases between them. The CDR3 coding sequence is TGTGCCAGCAGCTTAGTATTCGGGCTAGCGTTAACCTACGAGCAGTACTTC. This encodes CASSLVFGLALTYEQYF.

The rearrangement links TRBV6-5 to TRBJ1-4; TRBD1 aligns across 9 bases. Looked up from germline, CDR1 is MNHEY and CDR2 is SVGAGI. This CDR3 spans 13 amino acids. V was clipped by 10 bases and J by 7 bases; unmatched bases: 7. In nucleotides, the CDR3 is TGTGCCACCAGGGACAGGGCTTTTGAAAAACTGTTTTTT. It codes for CATRDRAFEKLFF.

The J gene is TRBJ1-2, the V gene TRBV7-2; 7 bases are shared with TRBD1. Germline V lookup: CDR1 SGHTA, CDR2 FQGNSA. Trimming at V came to 3 bases and at J to 5 bases, leaving 12 bases not matched to a gene. The CDR3 sequence is 16 residues long. CDR3 nucleotides: TGTGCCAGCAGCTTCAGCCGGACAGGAGCTAGGTATGGCTACACCTTC. Its translation is CASSFSRTGARYGYTF. Based on the CDR3 plus reference TRBV7-2 and TRBJ1-2, the full variable domain is GAGVSQSPSNKVTEKGKDVELRCDPISGHTALYWYRQSLGQGLEFLIYFQGNSAPDKSGLPSDRFSAERTGGSVSTLTIQRTQQEDSAVYLCASSFSRTGARYGYTFGSGTRLTVV.

The CDR3 sequence is CATSQSSYNEQFF. DNA of the CDR3: TGTGCCACCTCACAGAGCTCCTACAATGAGCAGTTCTTC. The chain links TRBV24-1 to TRBJ2-1, with D uncertain. CDR1 is KGHDR and CDR2 is SFDVKD in the germline V gene. V was shortened by 9 bases and J by 0 bases, with 8 bases between the two germline ends. The CDR3 spans 13 residues.

This clone was counted a few times. DNA for the CDR3: TGTGCCAGCAGTCACCTACTAGCGGGAGCCGAGACCCAGTACTTC. It encodes CASSHLLAGAETQYF. J is TRBJ2-5 and V is TRBV14, with 11 bases identical to TRBD2. CDR1 is SGHDN and CDR2 is FVKESK in the germline V gene. The V and J ends lost 6 bases and 5 bases, in that order; junction bases with no gene match: 8. This CDR3 contains 15 residues.

The chain carries TRBV25-1 and TRBJ2-7; 8 nucleotides agree with TRBD2. The CDR3 sequence is 13 residues long. Trimming cost V 5 bases and J 1 base; bases outside gene matches: 1. CDR1 is MGHDK and CDR2 is SYGVNS in the germline V gene. The chain's CDR3 is CASSTSGSYEQYF. DNA of the CDR3: TGTGCCAGCAGTACTAGCGGTTCCTACGAGCAGTACTTC.

The rearrangement links TRBV9 to TRBJ2-2; 8 bases map to TRBD1. Germline-derived CDR1 and CDR2 are SGDLS and YYNGEE. V was clipped by 3 bases and J by 6 bases; unmatched bases: 4. The CDR3 covers 14 residues. In nucleotides, the CDR3 is TGTGCCAGCAGCGCGTCGACAGGGGCCGGGGAGCTGTTTTTT. Translating it yields CASSASTGAGELFF.

The chain combines TRBV7-2 with TRBJ2-7; 13 bases agree with TRBD2. Germline CDR1 reads SGHTA; CDR2 reads FQGNSA. The junction had 9 bases not matched to a gene; V was cut back by 5 bases and J by 2 bases. The CDR3 covers 17 residues. The CDR3 sequence is CASSPWTSGSFPYEQYF. CDR3 DNA: TGTGCCAGCAGCCCCTGGACTAGCGGGAGCTTTCCCTACGAGCAGTACTTC.

This sequence joins TRBV5-1 and TRBJ2-2; TRBD2 aligns across 10 bases. The CDR3 totals 15 residues. Germline-derived CDR1 and CDR2 are SGHRS and YFSETQ. The V segment lost 4 bases and the J segment 3 bases; nucleotides outside the gene matches: 3. The chain's CDR3 is CASSEREGYTGELFF. CDR3 DNA sequence: TGCGCCAGCAGCGAGCGGGAGGGTTACACCGGGGAGCTGTTTTTT. Complete variable domain (other parts from reference TRBV5-1 and TRBJ2-2): KAGVTQTPRYLIKTRGQQVTLSCSPISGHRSVSWYQQTPGQGLQFLFEYFSETQRNKGNFPGRFSGRQFSNSRSEMNVSTLELGDSALYLCASSEREGYTGELFFGEGSRLTVL.

This chain uses TRBV14 with TRBJ2-7, with no clear D. V was cut by 0 bases and J by 2 bases, with 11 bases left in between. CDR3 size: 15 residues. CDR1 and CDR2 from the germline V gene are SGHDN and FVKESK. CDR3 nucleotides: TGTGCCAGCAGCCAAGAGGTAGATTCCACCTACGAGCAGTACTTC. As protein: CASSQEVDSTYEQYF.

The chain employs TRBV6-5 and TRBJ1-2; 9 nucleotides align to TRBD1. Germline lookup yields CDR1 MNHEY and CDR2 SVGAGI. The CDR3 runs 16 residues. V lost 1 base to trimming and J lost 7 bases; unmatched junction nucleotides: 10. DNA of the CDR3: TGTGCCAGCAGTTACTTCCGGGACAGGGTTGCTCGTGGCTACACCTTC. Translating gives CASSYFRDRVARGYTF.

The rearrangement joins TRBV4-2 to TRBJ1-2; a possible D gene is TRBD1 (6 bases). The CDR3 extends over 13 amino acids. V lost 5 bases to trimming and J lost 4 bases, with 11 bases between them. Germline V gene lookup returns CDR1 LGHNA and CDR2 YNFKEQ. This chain's CDR3 is CASSSEGGYGYTF. CDR3 DNA sequence: TGTGCCAGCAGCTCCGAAGGGGGCTATGGCTACACCTTC.

The rearrangement uses TRBV30 and TRBJ1-4; the D is unclear. The CDR3 totals 11 residues. Per germline, CDR1 GTSNPN and CDR2 SVGIG (reference sequence). The V end was cut by 0 bases, the J end by 8 bases, with 4 bases between. The CDR3 protein is CAWSVQEKLFF. In DNA form, the CDR3 reads TGTGCCTGGAGTGTACAAGAAAAACTGTTTTTT. The full variable domain, completed using reference TRBV30 and TRBJ1-4, is SQTIHQWPATLVQPVGSPLSLECTVEGTSNPNLYWYRQAAGRGLQLLFYSVGIGQISSEVPQNLSASRPQDRQFILSSKKLLLSDSGFYLCAWSVQEKLFFGSGTQLSVL.

The chain has TRBV19 and TRBJ2-6; 8 bases line up with TRBD1. This CDR3 spans 20 amino acids. Germline-derived CDR1 and CDR2 are LNHDA and SQIVND (reference sequence). The V and J ends lost 1 base and 1 base, in that order; junction bases with no gene match: 12. This CDR3 is CASSIGVGGQGSSGANVLTF. The CDR3 nucleotides read TGTGCCAGTAGTATAGGGGTGGGTGGACAGGGATCGTCTGGGGCCAACGTCCTGACTTTC.

The chain uses TRBV11-2 and TRBJ1-2, with 12 positions matching TRBD1. The CDR3 is 19 amino acids. The germline gives CDR1 SGHAT, CDR2 FQNNGV. V lost 4 bases to trimming and J lost 1 base; unmatched junction nucleotides: 13. The CDR3 reads CASSSLRDRGPGVNYGYTF. Written as DNA, the CDR3 is TGTGCCAGCAGCTCCCTTAGGGACAGGGGGCCTGGAGTTAACTATGGCTACACCTTC.

The chain uses TRBV25-1 and TRBJ2-1, with TRBD2 matching 10 bases. CDR1 MGHDK and CDR2 SYGVNS come from the germline V gene. After removal of 6 bases from V and 7 bases from J, the junction contained 6 bases not matched to a gene. The CDR3 sequence is 14 residues long. The CDR3 DNA is TGTGCCAGCAGCAGGACTAGCGGTGGAAATGAGCAGTTCTTC. This sequence encodes CASSRTSGGNEQFF.

The J gene is TRBJ1-1, the V gene TRBV14; D remains unclear. The CDR3 loop spans 13 amino acids. Deletions cut 5 bases from V and 1 base from J, with 8 bases between. The germline V gene has CDR1 SGHDN and CDR2 FVKESK. CDR3 nucleotides: TGTGCCAGCAGCATTACGAGGAACACTGAAGCTTTCTTT. It codes for CASSITRNTEAFF.

Regarding this clone: This sample also contains other DNA sequences that code for the same CDR3. The CDR3, as DNA: TGCGCCAGCAGTTCACAGGGGAACACTGAAGCTTTCTTT. This encodes CASSSQGNTEAFF. The gene calls are TRBV5-1 and TRBJ1-1; a possible D gene is TRBD1 (6 bases). Germline values: CDR1 SGHRS, CDR2 YFSETQ. The CDR3 has 13 residues. V was cut by 5 bases and J by 1 base, with 9 bases left in between.

The chain couples TRBV18 to TRBJ1-2; a possible D gene is TRBD1 (6 bases). In germline, CDR1 is KGHSH, CDR2 LQKENI. Between the trimmed V and J ends, which lost 3 bases and 4 bases, there was a span of 15 bases. CDR3 size: 15 residues. The CDR3 DNA reads TGTGCCAGCTCACCCCAGACAGGAATAAGCTATGGCTACACCTTC. Its translation: CASSPQTGISYGYTF.

The chain couples TRBV28 to TRBJ1-6; tentative D call: TRBD1 (6 bases). Germline lookup yields CDR1 MDHEN and CDR2 SYDVKM. V was shortened by 6 bases and J by 3 bases, with 12 bases between the two germline ends. The CDR3 spans 15 residues. CDR3 loop: CASRSPGDYNSPLHF. CDR3 DNA: TGTGCCAGCAGGTCCCCAGGGGACTATAATTCACCCCTCCACTTT.

The chain carries TRBV19 and TRBJ2-1; maybe TRBD1 (7 bases). Per the germline V gene, CDR1 is LNHDA and CDR2 is SQIVND (reference sequence). The length of the CDR3 is 14 residues. V gave up 3 bases and J gave up 7 bases, with 13 bases separating them. CDR3 loop: CASSIDSGGNEQFF. CDR3 nucleotides: TGTGCCAGTAGTATTGATTCAGGGGGGAATGAGCAGTTCTTC.